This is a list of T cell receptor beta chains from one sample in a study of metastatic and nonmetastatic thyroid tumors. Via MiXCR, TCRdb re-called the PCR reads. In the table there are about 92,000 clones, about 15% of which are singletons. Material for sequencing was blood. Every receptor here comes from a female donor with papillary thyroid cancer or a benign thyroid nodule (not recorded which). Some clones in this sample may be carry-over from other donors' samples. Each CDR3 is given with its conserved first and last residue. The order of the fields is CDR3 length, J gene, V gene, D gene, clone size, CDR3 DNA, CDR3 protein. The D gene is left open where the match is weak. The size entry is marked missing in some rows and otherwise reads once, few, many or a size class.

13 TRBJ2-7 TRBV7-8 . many TGTGCCAGCAGCTTAGGGGACCCCTACGAGCAGTACTTC CASSLGDPYEQYF
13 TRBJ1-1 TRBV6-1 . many TGTGCCAGCAGCGCCGGGGGCGGGGGTGAAGCTTTCTTT CASSAGGGGEAFF
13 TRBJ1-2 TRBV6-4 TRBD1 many TGTGCCAGCAGTGAAGGACAGGGGGATGGCTACACCTTC CASSEGQGDGYTF
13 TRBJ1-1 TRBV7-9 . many TGTGCCAGCAGGGCGACGGTGAACACTGAAGCTTTCTTT CASRATVNTEAFF
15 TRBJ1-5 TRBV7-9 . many TGTGCCAGCAGCTTATCACAGAATAGCAATCAGCCCCAGCATTTT CASSLSQNSNQPQHF
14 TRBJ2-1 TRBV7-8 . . TGTGCCAGCAGCCCCGGTGCTGCTTACAATGAGCAGTTCTTC CASSPGAAYNEQFF
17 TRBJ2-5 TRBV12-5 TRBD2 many TGTGCTAGTGGTTCGCCCGTGTATCGGGGGGACCAAGAGACCCAGTACTTC CASGSPVYRGDQETQYF
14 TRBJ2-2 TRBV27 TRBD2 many TGTGCCAGCAAGGAACTAGCGGACACCGGGGAGCTGTTTTTT CASKELADTGELFF
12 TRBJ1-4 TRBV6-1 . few TGTGCCAGCAGTGGAGACAGTGAAAAACTGTTTTTT CASSGDSEKLFF
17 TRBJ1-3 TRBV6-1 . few TGTGCCAGCATTCCCTTACAGGGATTCTGCTCTGGAAACACCATATATTTT CASIPLQGFCSGNTIYF
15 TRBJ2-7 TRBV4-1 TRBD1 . TGCGCCAGCAGCCAAGGGGCAGGGGACAGGGGCGAGCAGTACTTC CASSQGAGDRGEQYF
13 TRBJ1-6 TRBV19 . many TGTGCCAGTAGTCGGGCCGCAAAATCACCCCTCCACTTT CASSRAAKSPLHF
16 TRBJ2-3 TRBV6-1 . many TGTGCCAGCAGTGAAATGGTCGCGGGTCCCATAGATACGCAGTATTTT CASSEMVAGPIDTQYF
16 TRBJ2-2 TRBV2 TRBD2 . TGTGCCAGCAGGGTACCCCTTAGCGGGATGTCCGGGGAGCTGTTTTTT CASRVPLSGMSGELFF
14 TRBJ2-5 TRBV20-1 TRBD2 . TGCAGTGCCCTCCGGCGGGGGTCCCTGGAGACCCAGTACTTC CSALRRGSLETQYF
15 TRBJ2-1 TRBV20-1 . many TGCAGTGCTAGAGATTCGGGGGAACCCTACAATGAGCAGTTCTTC CSARDSGEPYNEQFF
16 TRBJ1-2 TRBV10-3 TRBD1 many TGTGCCATCAGTGAGTCCCCGACAGGGGGCGCTTATGGCTACACCTTC CAISESPTGGAYGYTF
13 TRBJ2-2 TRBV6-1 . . TGTGCCAGCGAAGCAGGGAACACCGGGGAGCTGTTTTTT CASEAGNTGELFF
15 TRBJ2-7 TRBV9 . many TGTGCCAGCAGCCTTAAAGGGTCACCACCCTACGAGCAGTACTTC CASSLKGSPPYEQYF
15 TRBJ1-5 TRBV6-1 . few TGTGCCAGCAGTCCGGCAGGGGCATACAATCATCCCCAGCATTTT CASSPAGAYNHPQHF
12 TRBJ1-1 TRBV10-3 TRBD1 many TGTGCCATCAGTGACCCCGGGACAGTGGCTTTCTTT CAISDPGTVAFF
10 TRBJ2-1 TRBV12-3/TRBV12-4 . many TGTGCCAGCAGTTCCAATGAGCAGTTCTTC CASSSNEQFF
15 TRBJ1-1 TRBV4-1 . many TGCGCCAGCAGCCAAATCGGGGTGGCGAGCACTGAAGCTTTCTTT CASSQIGVASTEAFF
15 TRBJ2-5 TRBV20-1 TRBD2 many TGCAGTGCTAGAGGGAGGACTAGCAATCAAGAGACCCAGTACTTC CSARGRTSNQETQYF
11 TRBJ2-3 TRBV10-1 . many TGCGCCAGCAGTTCCGAAGATACGCAGTATTTT CASSSEDTQYF
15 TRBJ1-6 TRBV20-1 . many TGCAGTGCTATCTCGGAGAGACAGTGTTTTGGTCCCCTCCACTTT CSAISERQCFGPLHF
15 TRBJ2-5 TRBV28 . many TGTGCCAGCAATCATAGGGCGGGCAGGAGGAAGACCCAGTACTTC CASNHRAGRRKTQYF
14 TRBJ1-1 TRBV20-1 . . TGCAGTGCTAGAGTTGGGGGCATTAACACTGAAGCTTTCTTT CSARVGGINTEAFF
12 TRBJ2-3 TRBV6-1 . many TGTGCCAGCACGGGACTTTCAGATACGCAGTATTTT CASTGLSDTQYF
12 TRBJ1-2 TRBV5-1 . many TGCGCCAGCACCAGGGATAACTATGGCTACACCTTC CASTRDNYGYTF